This entry lists 15 T cell receptor beta chains sequenced from one sample in a study of shared clonotypes between healthy human individuals. Profiling relied on immunoSEQ multiplex PCR, and the TCRdb table lists in-frame clones only, not all of them. Here the sample spans under 1,100,000 clones, around four fifths being singletons. Input material: memory CD4+ T cells sorted from blood. Indicated subset: CD45RA-negative fraction. The receptors here all came from a man aged 18 to 29 in good health.

V and J are TRBV28 and TRBJ2-7, with D unresolved. The CDR3 is made up of 13 amino acids. Germline V gene lookup returns CDR1 MDHEN and CDR2 SYDVKM. Trimming stripped 7 bases from V and 1 base from J, with 11 bases between. CDR3 sequence reads: CASTHGPSYEQYF. The CDR3 nucleotides read TGTGCCAGCACCCACGGGCCTTCCTACGAGCAGTACTTC.

The rearrangement joins TRBV25-1 to TRBJ2-7; D gene unclear. From germline, CDR1 is MGHDK and CDR2 SYGVNS. There are 14 residues in the CDR3. V lost 2 bases and J 2 bases, leaving 10 bases between the germline ends. The CDR3 coding sequence is TGTGCCAGCAGTGAAGCGGAACCAGCCTACGAGCAGTACTTC. Translated, it gives CASSEAEPAYEQYF.

The chain recombines TRBV4-1 with TRBJ2-1; D remains unclear. The CDR3 sequence is 14 residues long. Germline V gene sequence: CDR1 MGHRA, CDR2 YSYEKL. The germline V and J ends were trimmed by 1 base and 9 bases, with 13 bases remaining between them. The CDR3 coding sequence is TGCGCCAGCAGCCAAGTTTGGGTAGGAAGTGAGCAGTTCTTC. Residues: CASSQVWVGSEQFF.

This clone was recorded a few times. V usage is TRBV28 and J usage is TRBJ1-4; TRBD1 might be the D (5 bases). V was trimmed by 4 bases and J by 4 bases, leaving 7 bases between them. Germline-derived CDR1 and CDR2 are MDHEN and SYDVKM. The CDR3 is 13 amino acids. This CDR3 reads CASSYDSNEKLFF. As DNA, the CDR3 is TGTGCCAGCAGTTACGACAGTAATGAAAAACTGTTTTTT.

CDR3 protein: CAISPRTGNYGYTF. The CDR3 DNA follows: TGTGCCATCAGCCCCCGGACGGGGAACTATGGCTACACCTTC. The genes are TRBV10-3 and TRBJ1-2, with D unclear. The CDR3 contains 14 residues. Trimming removed 6 bases from V and 2 bases from J, with 13 bases in between. Germline V gene sequence: CDR1 ENHRY, CDR2 SYGVKD.

The chain uses TRBV19 and TRBJ1-4; possible D gene TRBD1, 5 bases. This CDR3 contains 15 residues. The V and J ends lost 0 bases and 5 bases respectively, with 10 bases between them. CDR1 is LNHDA and CDR2 is SQIVND in the germline V gene (reference sequence). The CDR3 DNA reads as TGTGCCAGTAGTATAGATCATAACAGGAATGAAAAACTGTTTTTT. The encoded protein is CASSIDHNRNEKLFF. The whole variable domain, remainder taken from reference TRBV19 and TRBJ1-4, is DGGITQSPKYLFRKEGQNVTLSCEQNLNHDAMYWYRQDPGQGLRLIYYSQIVNDFQKGDIAEGYSVSREKKESFPLTVTSAQKNPTAFYLCASSIDHNRNEKLFFGSGTQLSVL.

V usage is TRBV13 and J usage is TRBJ2-3; D may be TRBD1 or TRBD2 (5 bases each). V was clipped by 4 bases and J by 4 bases, with 12 bases between them. The CDR3 length is 14 residues. CDR1 and CDR2 from the germline V gene are PRHDT and FYEKMQ (reference sequence). CDR3 protein: CASSSRDEADTQYF. DNA for the CDR3: TGTGCCAGCAGCTCTCGGGACGAAGCAGATACGCAGTATTTT.

The chain couples TRBV5-1 to TRBJ1-5, with unresolved D. This CDR3 comprises 14 residues. Trimming shortened V by 3 bases and J by 3 bases, and 10 bases separated the two germline ends. Per the germline V gene, CDR1 is SGHRS and CDR2 is YFSETQ. The CDR3: CASSWRESNQPQHF. CDR3 DNA: TGCGCCAGCAGCTGGAGAGAGTCCAATCAGCCCCAGCATTTT.

V and J are TRBV5-1 and TRBJ2-5; D is perhaps TRBD1 (5 bases). The ends were cut back, 0 bases at V and 4 bases at J, with 10 bases in the middle. In germline, CDR1 is SGHRS, CDR2 YFSETQ. The CDR3 contains 14 residues. DNA for the CDR3: TGCGCCAGCAGCTTGGGGGGCGCAGCAGAGACCCAGTACTTC. This sequence encodes CASSLGGAAETQYF.

The rearrangement links TRBV27 to TRBJ2-3; 7 nucleotides align to TRBD2. The V and J ends lost 2 bases and 3 bases, in that order; junction bases with no gene match: 5. The CDR3 has 15 amino acids. Per germline, CDR1 MNHEY and CDR2 SMNVEV (reference sequence). CDR3 nucleotides: TGTGCCAGCAGTTTACCCGGACTAGTGACAGATACGCAGTATTTT. The encoded protein is CASSLPGLVTDTQYF.

The genes are TRBV6-5 and TRBJ2-1; TRBD1 agrees at 7 bases. Germline CDR1 and CDR2: MNHEY and SVGAGI. J lost 10 bases, V lost 2 bases, and 8 bases had no gene match. CDR3 size: 14 residues. CDR3 region: CASSYRRDSPEQFF. CDR3 sequence (DNA): TGTGCCAGCAGTTACCGAAGGGACAGCCCGGAGCAGTTCTTC.

With regard to this clone: In the same sample, other DNA sequences code for this CDR3. The genes are TRBV19 and TRBJ1-2; 7 positions match TRBD1. V dropped 2 bases and J dropped 5; count of bases not matched to a gene: 2. The CDR3 is 13 amino acids. Germline V gene data show CDR1 as LNHDA and CDR2 as SQIVND (reference sequence). CDR3 bases: TGTGCCAGTAGTATATCAGGGGGGTATGGCTACACCTTC. Protein product: CASSISGGYGYTF.

Comments on this clone: This sample also contains other DNA sequences that code for the same CDR3. The genes are TRBV19 and TRBJ2-7; the D gene is possibly TRBD2 (6 bases). Trimming stripped 4 bases from V and 3 bases from J, with 10 bases between. CDR3 length equals 13 residues. Germline V lookup: CDR1 LNHDA, CDR2 SQIVND (reference sequence). CDR3 sequence (DNA): TGTGCCAGTAGTACCTCCGGGGGCTACGAGCAGTACTTC. Its translation is CASSTSGGYEQYF.

The chain couples TRBV5-1 to TRBJ2-7; no firm D call. The ends were cut back, 0 bases at V and 2 bases at J, with 3 bases in the middle. This CDR3 region has 12 residues. Germline V lookup: CDR1 SGHRS, CDR2 YFSETQ. CDR3 residues: CASSLAPYEQYF. The CDR3 nucleotides are TGCGCCAGCAGCTTGGCTCCCTACGAGCAGTACTTC. Variable domain in full (rest from reference TRBV5-1 and TRBJ2-7): KAGVTQTPRYLIKTRGQQVTLSCSPISGHRSVSWYQQTPGQGLQFLFEYFSETQRNKGNFPGRFSGRQFSNSRSEMNVSTLELGDSALYLCASSLAPYEQYFGPGTRLTVT.

J is TRBJ1-3 and V is TRBV6-5; 9 bases are shared with TRBD1. Germline CDR1 is MNHEY and CDR2 is SVGAGI. The CDR3 consists of 15 residues. V shed 4 bases and J 7 bases; nucleotides not matched to a gene: 8. The CDR3 sequence: CASSSLDRGWNTIYF. The CDR3 DNA is TGTGCCAGCAGTTCCTTGGACAGGGGCTGGAACACCATATATTTT.